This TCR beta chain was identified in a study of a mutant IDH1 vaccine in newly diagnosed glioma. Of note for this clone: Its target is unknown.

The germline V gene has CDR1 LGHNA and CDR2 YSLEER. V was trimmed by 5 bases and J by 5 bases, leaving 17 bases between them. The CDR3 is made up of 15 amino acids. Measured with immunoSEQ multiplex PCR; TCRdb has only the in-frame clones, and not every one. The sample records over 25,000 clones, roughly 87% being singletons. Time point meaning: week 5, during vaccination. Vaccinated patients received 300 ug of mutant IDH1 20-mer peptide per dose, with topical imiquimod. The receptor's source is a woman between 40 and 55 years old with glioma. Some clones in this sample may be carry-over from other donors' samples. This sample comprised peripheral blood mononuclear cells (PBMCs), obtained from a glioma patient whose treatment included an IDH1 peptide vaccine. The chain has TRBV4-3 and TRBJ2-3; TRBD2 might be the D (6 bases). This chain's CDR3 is CASSAGGNAQDTQYF. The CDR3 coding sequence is TGCGCCAGCAGCGCTGGCGGGAATGCACAAGATACGCAGTATTTT.